Sequencing of this T cell receptor beta chain was carried out in a study of blood T cells in healthy people across ages. With a J-beta primer mix and a sample-barcoded 5' primer, a second PCR ran roughly 6 to 11 cycles. TCRdb passed the 5' RACE reads through MiXCR, listing each CDR3 protein once. This table has around 800,000 distinct CDR3 sequences, about a quarter appearing once. This CDR3 contains 16 residues. V was clipped by 6 bases and J by 4 bases, with 18 bases between them. Individuals who donated were healthy Caucasians from Russia aged about 6 to 100. The same data also went into a second study, on T cells of mothers and their children.

The sequencing sample was made of blood. The V and J genes are TRBV12-3 or TRBV12-4 and TRBJ2-2; possibly TRBD1 for D (6 bases). This clonotype was obtained from a boy aged 5-17 years in good health. The CDR3 reads CASSLSGQSGTGELFF. The CDR3 bases are TGTGCCAGCAGCCTTTCGGGACAAAGCGGCACCGGGGAGCTGTTTTTT.